The following is a T cell receptor beta chain sequence with its context. This entry comes from a study of TIL therapy for anti-PD-1-resistant metastatic lung cancer. Study-level information: Tumors were harvested before any PD-1/PD-L1 blockade. Most patients had lung adenocarcinoma.

Time point defined: pre-treatment sample, taken before nivolumab and TIL therapy. Adults with stage 4 NSCLC were enrolled in a phase I trial. Germline CDR1 is SGHTA and CDR2 is FQGNSA. V was cut by 2 bases and J by 0 bases, with 10 bases left in between. There are 15 residues in the CDR3. The immunoSEQ assay was v3. Data came from immunoSEQ multiplex PCR; TCRdb stores just in-frame clones and leaves some out. The table has about 59,000 clones, over 70% seen once. V and J are TRBV7-2 and TRBJ1-1; D call uncertain. The material was blood, obtained at baseline. This clonotype was obtained from a person between 25 and 80 years old with non-small cell lung cancer. Written as DNA, the CDR3 is TGTGCCAGCAGCTTAAGCGCGGGCCTGAACACTGAAGCTTTCTTT. Its translation is CASSLSAGLNTEAFF.